Following are 6 T cell receptor beta chains from one sample sequenced in a study of siplizumab effects on memory and regulatory T cells. The repertoire was sequenced with immunoSEQ multiplex PCR; TCRdb's copy has only in-frame clones and lacks some. The sample lists about 110,000 clones; 90% to 95% were seen once. What was sequenced was CD4+ T cells sorted from blood. These receptors were collected from a human donor in good health.

V gene TRBV7-2 combines with J gene TRBJ2-5; TRBD2 aligns across 11 bases. The germline V gene encodes CDR1 SGHTA and CDR2 FQGNSA. Germline trimming cut 9 bases from V and 4 bases from J; bases unmatched to any gene: 4. The length of the CDR3 is 13 residues. The CDR3 bases are TGTGCCAGTAGCGGGAGGGCGGCAGAGACCCAGTACTTC. Protein sequence: CASSGRAAETQYF.

The chain couples TRBV5-1 to TRBJ2-7; D may be TRBD1 (5 bases). With 3 bases removed from V and 4 bases from J, the gap between germline ends came to 8 bases. This CDR3 comprises 12 residues. Germline V gives CDR1 SGHRS, CDR2 YFSETQ. The DNA for the CDR3 is TGCGCCAGCAGCTACCAGGGTTACGAGCAGTACTTC. Protein: CASSYQGYEQYF.

The CDR3, as DNA: TGTGCCAGCAGCGTGTTGGGGTTGTGGGTCGCAGATACGCAGTATTTT. Protein: CASSVLGLWVADTQYF. J is TRBJ2-3 and V is TRBV9; no firm D call. Trimming took off 2 bases at V and 4 bases at J, with 17 bases between the two ends. The CDR3 length is 16 residues. Germline-derived CDR1 and CDR2 are SGDLS and YYNGEE.

This chain connects TRBV28 to TRBJ1-6, with 9 bases lining up with TRBD1. The CDR3 runs to 15 residues. The V segment lost 5 bases and the J segment 10 bases; nucleotides outside the gene matches: 9. The germline CDR1 and CDR2 sequences are MDHEN and SYDVKM. This chain's CDR3 is CASSDRGQGGSPLHF. Here the CDR3 DNA reads TGTGCCAGCAGTGACAGGGGACAGGGAGGCTCACCCCTCCACTTT.

The rearrangement uses TRBV28 and TRBJ2-7; D ambiguous. The CDR3 consists of 12 residues. CDR1 is MDHEN, CDR2 SYDVKM, per germline. V lost 2 bases, J lost 9 bases, and 11 bases lay in between. The CDR3: CASSLVGMGQYF. CDR3 in DNA: TGTGCCAGCAGTTTAGTAGGTATGGGGCAGTACTTC. Together with reference TRBV28 and TRBJ2-7, the CDR3 gives the full variable domain: DVKVTQSSRYLVKRTGEKVFLECVQDMDHENMFWYRQDPGLGLRLIYFSYDVKMKEKGDIPEGYSVSREKKERFSLILESASTNQTSMYLCASSLVGMGQYFGPGTRLTVT.

The chain carries TRBV11-2 and TRBJ2-7, with D perhaps matching TRBD2 (7 bases). V was trimmed by 1 base and J by 12 bases, leaving 13 bases between them. Germline loops: CDR1 SGHAT, CDR2 FQNNGV. This CDR3 comprises 12 residues. CDR3 sequence reads: CASSLVPRGLYF. The CDR3 DNA reads as TGTGCCAGCAGCTTAGTGCCGCGGGGGCTGTACTTC.